Below, 14 T cell receptor beta chains from the same sample are listed, as sequenced in a study of Graves' ophthalmopathy and Graves' hyperthyroidism. Amplified TCR beta CDR3 regions were obtained using RNA transcripts as template. First-round RT-PCR relied on HTBI primers, and a second-round multiplex PCR came next. In TCRdb, the multiplex PCR reads were re-called with MiXCR into one record per CDR3 protein. The sample contains around 520,000 distinct CDR3 sequences, about two fifths of which appear only once. The material sequenced was peripheral blood or thyroid tissue (not recorded which). These receptors were collected from an adult man with Graves' hyperthyroidism.

This chain uses TRBV20-1 with TRBJ1-6; TRBD1 matches 12 bases. The CDR3 loop spans 18 amino acids. CDR1 is DFQATT, CDR2 SNEGSKA, per germline (reference sequence). The junction had 8 bases not matched to a gene; V was cut back by 3 bases and J by 2 bases. The CDR3 sequence is CSASPGQGAIAYNSPLHF. DNA of the CDR3: TGCAGTGCTAGTCCGGGACAGGGGGCGATCGCCTATAATTCACCCCTCCACTTT.

The rearrangement joins TRBV5-4 to TRBJ1-1, with D hard to call. The V gene's germline CDR1 is SGHNT and CDR2 YYREEE (reference sequence). Trimming cost V 6 bases and J 0 bases, with 9 bases left between them. The CDR3 is 13 amino acids. CDR3 coding DNA: TGTGCCAGCAATGGATTCATGAACACTGAAGCTTTCTTT. Its protein product is CASNGFMNTEAFF. The full variable domain, rest sourced from reference TRBV5-4 and TRBJ1-1, is ETGVTQSPTHLIKTRGQQVTLRCSSQSGHNTVSWYQQALGQGPQFIFQYYREEENGRGNFPPRFSGLQFPNYSSELNVNALELDDSALYLCASNGFMNTEAFFGQGTRLTVV.

CDR3 nucleotides: TGTGCCACAAGGGACCGCAGGGGTGGAGAGACCCAGTACTTC. Its translation is CATRDRRGGETQYF. The chain combines TRBV2 with TRBJ2-5; TRBD1 might be the D (6 bases). Deletions cut 10 bases from V and 4 bases from J, with 19 bases between. The CDR3 covers 14 residues. Germline values: CDR1 SNHLY, CDR2 FYNNEI. Drawing the rest from reference TRBV2 and TRBJ2-5, the complete variable domain is EPEVTQTPSHQVTQMGQEVILRCVPISNHLYFYWYRQILGQKVEFLVSFYNNEISEKSEIFDDQFSVERPDGSNFTLKIRSTKLEDSAMYFCATRDRRGGETQYFGPGTRLLVL.

This clonotype showed up many times. V and J are TRBV20-1 and TRBJ1-4; weak D call: TRBD1 (5 bases). The germline gives CDR1 DFQATT, CDR2 SNEGSKA (reference sequence). The CDR3 length is 12 residues. The ends were cut back, 6 bases at V and 8 bases at J, with 13 bases in the middle. The DNA of the CDR3 is TGCAGTGCACCCGACAGAGGGGAAAAACTGTTTTTT. This codes for CSAPDRGEKLFF.

This clonotype was counted at least ten times. V is TRBV10-3 and J is TRBJ1-2; weak D call: TRBD1 (5 bases). Germline V lookup: CDR1 ENHRY, CDR2 SYGVKD. V was shortened by 6 bases and J by 11 bases, with 16 bases between the two germline ends. This CDR3 has 12 amino acids. This chain's CDR3 is CAIRPVGEWYTF. In DNA, the CDR3 is TGTGCCATCAGACCGGTGGGGGAGTGGTACACCTTC.

Remarks on this clonotype: It is likely a read error, because the conserved phenylalanine at the end of the CDR3 is missing. Because the CDR3's place on the DNA is in doubt, the DNA is left out and the CDR3 is given as listed by TCRdb. The chain combines TRBV5-5 with TRBJ1-5. Germline V gives CDR1 SGHKS, CDR2 YYEKEE (reference sequence). Including both end residues, the CDR3 is 15 amino acids long. The CDR3 here is CASRSVRSGISPSMV.

The chain is built from TRBV20-1 and TRBJ1-1; 7 bases fit TRBD1. This CDR3 contains 13 residues. Germline assignment: CDR1 DFQATT and CDR2 SNEGSKA (reference sequence). V trimming: 0 bases; J trimming: 6 bases; junction bases outside the gene matches: 4. The chain's CDR3 is CSARDQGVAEAFF. Written as DNA, the CDR3 is TGCAGTGCTAGAGATCAGGGGGTCGCTGAAGCTTTCTTT.

On this clonotype: This may be a read error, as it is one base from a much larger clone. The chain has TRBV5-6 and TRBJ2-7, with D possibly called TRBD1 or TRBD2 (5 bases each). V dropped 4 bases and J dropped 0 bases, with 11 bases sitting between them. CDR1 and CDR2 from the germline V gene are SGHDT and YYEEEE. This CDR3 comprises 14 residues. The CDR3 coding sequence is TGTGCCAGCAGCACGGGACCCCTCTCCTACGAGCAGTACTTC. Translated, it gives CASSTGPLSYEQYF.

Worth noting for this clonotype: A junction end diverges from the germline sequence, so it may reflect a read error. The gene calls are TRBV19 and TRBJ1-2; D is unresolved. CDR3 length equals 17 residues. Germline assignment: CDR1 LNHDA and CDR2 SQIVND (reference sequence). CDR3 coding DNA: TGTGCCAGTAGTATAACTCCGGGAGAACCAAATAACTATGGCTGCACCTTC. Amino acid sequence: CASSITPGEPNNYGCTF.

Comments on this clonotype: A much larger clone lies one base from this, so it may be a read error. The gene calls are TRBV10-2 and TRBJ1-5; D gene unclear. Germline CDR1 and CDR2: WSHSY and SAAADI. The length of the CDR3 is 15 residues. The CDR3 nucleotides are TGTGCCAGCAGTTGCCGTTCGACGTCCAATCAGCCCCAGCATTTT. As protein: CASSCRSTSNQPQHF.

This clonotype was found many times. V gene TRBV7-8 combines with J gene TRBJ2-7; D is perhaps TRBD1 (6 bases). The CDR3 is 16 residues long. The germline V and J ends were trimmed by 4 bases and 3 bases, with 19 bases remaining between them. Germline V gives CDR1 SGHVS, CDR2 FQNEAQ. The CDR3 protein is CASSYRTGLRLYEQYF. CDR3 bases: TGTGCCAGCAGCTACCGAACAGGGTTAAGGCTCTACGAGCAGTACTTC.

This clonotype appeared once. V usage is TRBV10-3 and J usage is TRBJ1-2, with D tentatively TRBD1 (6 bases). V was clipped by 11 bases and J by 4 bases, with 23 bases between them. Germline-derived CDR1 and CDR2 are ENHRY and SYGVKD. The CDR3 spans 15 residues. The DNA of the CDR3 is TGTGCCGGCAGCAAAGCTAAACAGGGAGGCTATGGCTACACCTTC. Protein: CAGSKAKQGGYGYTF.

V and J are TRBV7-3 and TRBJ1-4; D gene ambiguous. CDR1 and CDR2 (germline): SGHTA, FQGTGA. Between the trimmed V and J ends, which lost 5 bases and 4 bases, there was a span of 14 bases. The CDR3 sequence is 15 residues long. The CDR3 coding sequence is TGTGCCAGCAGCCTAAGCACCGGCCTTAATGAAAAACTGTTTTTT. It specifies CASSLSTGLNEKLFF.

This clonotype was seen many times. The CDR3 DNA sequence: TGCAGCGTTGCCTTTGGGGTTGGGGATAATCAGCCCCAGCATTTT. This sequence encodes CSVAFGVGDNQPQHF. The chain carries TRBV29-1 and TRBJ1-5; D is unclear. Per germline, CDR1 SQVTM and CDR2 ANQGSEA. This CDR3 is 15 amino acids long. The V end was cut by 4 bases, the J end by 4 bases, with 17 bases between.